This is a list of T cell receptor beta chains from one sample in a study of T cells in Graves' hyperthyroidism and ophthalmopathy. TCRdb ran MiXCR on the multiplex PCR reads and lists one entry per CDR3 protein. The table lists about half a million distinct CDR3 sequences, roughly 20% of them singletons. The sample comprised blood. These receptors all come from a man between 18 and 35 years old with Graves' hyperthyroidism. CDR3s leave out the opening cysteine and the closing phenylalanine or tryptophan. The D gene is left open where the match is weak.

d_call v_call cdr3_aa
NA TRBV10-3 ATISSGNTIY
NA TRBV19 ASSISGRSGTEAF
NA TRBV6-5 ASSYRAADTEAF
NA TRBV7-8 ASSLAQAGEDQETQY
NA TRBV24-1 ATSDFDGYYGYT
TRBD1 TRBV6-2/TRBV6-3 ASRTGCDTGELF
NA TRBV5-1 ASSLSTGNTEAF
NA TRBV20-1 SASEQANTEAF
NA TRBV2 ASSAAPPGFQTQY
NA TRBV12-3/TRBV12-4 ASSLGEPHTGELF
NA TRBV5-1 ASRAGHGYT
NA TRBV4-1 ASSQDTTDSSYNSPLH
TRBD2 TRBV29-1 SVGLAGGGSGELF
TRBD1 TRBV6-2/TRBV6-3 ASTPGSRLLGQEDSPLH
TRBD2 TRBV29-1 SVERRSGGDGETQY
TRBD1 TRBV7-2 ASSPREDREAF
NA TRBV11-2 ASSLLGGKNKNTEAF
NA TRBV12-3/TRBV12-4 VSTRGVSGAGNQPQH
NA TRBV6-1 ASSEAGGDTYGYT
NA TRBV11-3 ASSLPAENTEAF
TRBD1 TRBV12-3/TRBV12-4 ASSGTAPETQY
NA TRBV5-1 ASSLAGMGGAGTEAF
TRBD1 TRBV6-1 ASSGTGSETQY
TRBD1 TRBV5-6 ASSGRDSYNSPLH
NA TRBV2 VSSEPGIHEQY
NA TRBV2 ASSDWDIETKY
NA TRBV6-5 ASSYINTQY
NA TRBV7-9 ASSPSGIEAF
NA TRBV7-2 ASSLGPGTNYGYT
NA TRBV3-1 ASSQTRVRRMEGTEAF
TRBD1 TRBV5-1 ASSPTGVSTGELF
NA TRBV28 ASSSRWAGASYEQY
NA TRBV7-9 ASTTTAMNTEAF
NA TRBV28 ASSLLGDGGAYEQY
NA TRBV4-1 ASSLPPPRDISYGYT